This passage covers 18 T cell receptor beta chains from one sample sequenced in a study of tissue T cells after allogeneic stem cell transplantation. Sequencing was performed with immunoSEQ multiplex PCR; in TCRdb, only in-frame clones are kept and a portion is missing. The table includes around 1,400 clones, roughly 75% detected once. Sequencing was performed on stomach tissue, taken at autopsy. The receptors originated from a male patient between 35 and 69 years old with steroid-refractory graft-versus-host disease after an allogeneic stem cell transplant. Some T cells may be graft donor cells.

The chain uses TRBV6-6 and TRBJ1-1, with 9 bases fitting TRBD1. Germline V gene data show CDR1 as MNHNY and CDR2 as SVGAGI (reference sequence). This CDR3 spans 14 amino acids. Unmatched junction bases numbered 7, after V lost 5 bases and J lost 6 bases. This chain's CDR3 is CASSQQGAGAEAFF. DNA for the CDR3: TGTGCCAGCAGTCAACAGGGGGCAGGCGCTGAAGCTTTCTTT.

This sequence joins TRBV27 and TRBJ2-1; D remains ambiguous. The CDR3 is made up of 14 amino acids. Germline V lookup: CDR1 MNHEY, CDR2 SMNVEV (reference sequence). V was clipped by 3 bases and J by 3 bases, with 9 bases between them. The CDR3 DNA follows: TGTGCCAGCAGTTTGAGAGGCGACTACAATGAGCAGTTCTTC. It encodes CASSLRGDYNEQFF.

This chain joins TRBV2 and TRBJ2-3, with 8 bases aligning to TRBD2. This CDR3 is 16 amino acids long. V gave up 7 bases and J gave up 2 bases; unmatched junction bases: 11. Per germline, CDR1 SNHLY and CDR2 FYNNEI. CDR3 nucleotides: TGTGCCAGCAAAGAGGAGCGGGGGAGATACACAGATACGCAGTATTTT. Translating it yields CASKEERGRYTDTQYF. The full variable domain, with the rest looked up from reference TRBV2 and TRBJ2-3, is EPEVTQTPSHQVTQMGQEVILRCVPISNHLYFYWYRQILGQKVEFLVSFYNNEISEKSEIFDDQFSVERPDGSNFTLKIRSTKLEDSAMYFCASKEERGRYTDTQYFGPGTRLTVL.

This chain joins TRBV9 and TRBJ2-3, with 14 positions matching TRBD2. The germline V gene encodes CDR1 SGDLS and CDR2 YYNGEE. Unmatched junction bases numbered 6, after V lost 0 bases and J lost 6 bases. CDR3 length: 17 residues. CDR3 protein: CASSVEGTSGGIDTQYF. CDR3 DNA sequence: TGTGCCAGCAGCGTAGAAGGGACTAGCGGGGGTATTGATACGCAGTATTTT.

The chain is built from TRBV4-1 and TRBJ2-7; 9 nucleotides align to TRBD1. V lost 1 base and J lost 6; bases outside the gene matches: 7. Germline CDR1 reads MGHRA; CDR2 reads YSYEKL. The length of the CDR3 is 15 residues. The CDR3 nucleotides are TGCGCCAGCAGCCAAGCACAAGACAGGGGGAGCGAGCAGTACTTC. Translated, it gives CASSQAQDRGSEQYF.

The chain employs TRBV18 and TRBJ1-6, with TRBD1 as a possible D gene (6 bases). CDR1 and CDR2 from the germline V gene are KGHSH and LQKENI. The length of the CDR3 is 13 residues. Trimming took 5 bases from V and 7 from J, leaving 9 bases between them. DNA for the CDR3: TGTGCCAGCTCAACGGACAGAAATTCACCCCTCCACTTT. This sequence encodes CASSTDRNSPLHF.

The chain employs TRBV4-3 and TRBJ2-7, with D tentatively TRBD2 (6 bases). CDR1 is LGHNA, CDR2 YSLEER, per germline. With 0 bases removed from V and 4 bases from J, the gap between germline ends came to 7 bases. CDR3 length: 13 amino acids. The chain's CDR3 is CASSQDGGYEQYF. Written as DNA, the CDR3 is TGCGCCAGCAGCCAAGATGGAGGGTACGAGCAGTACTTC.

The V call is TRBV27, the J call TRBJ2-5; TRBD1 aligns across 7 bases. From germline, CDR1 is MNHEY and CDR2 SMNVEV (reference sequence). With 1 base clipped from V and 4 bases from J, the junction kept 3 bases outside the gene matches. The CDR3 has 14 residues. The CDR3 sequence is CASSLYRGGETQYF. The CDR3 DNA follows: TGTGCCAGCAGTTTATACAGGGGCGGAGAGACCCAGTACTTC.

This chain links TRBV7-2 with TRBJ2-3; 8 nucleotides align to TRBD2. The CDR3 length is 15 residues. V lost 4 bases and J lost 2; bases outside the gene matches: 5. Germline CDR1 reads SGHTA; CDR2 reads FQGNSA. CDR3 nucleotide sequence: TGTGCCAGCAGCTATTACGGGGGGGACACAGATACGCAGTATTTT. Translating gives CASSYYGGDTDTQYF.

The chain carries TRBV19 and TRBJ2-5, with 7 bases matching TRBD1. The V and J ends lost 4 bases and 5 bases, in that order; junction bases with no gene match: 4. Per germline, CDR1 LNHDA and CDR2 SQIVND (reference sequence). This CDR3 has 13 amino acids. CDR3 nucleotide sequence: TGTGCCAGTAGTAGGACAGGTTATGAGACCCAGTACTTC. It codes for CASSRTGYETQYF.

The V and J genes are TRBV7-8 and TRBJ2-1; tentatively, D is TRBD1 or TRBD2 (5 bases each). This CDR3 has 18 amino acids. Germline-derived CDR1 and CDR2 are SGHVS and FQNEAQ. Trimming cost V 3 bases and J 5 bases, with 23 bases left between them. CDR3 nucleotides: TGTGCCAGCAGCTTGAATTCGGCAGGGACCTCCCGACACAATGAGCAGTTCTTC. Translating it yields CASSLNSAGTSRHNEQFF.

The CDR3 is CSGQGGVTNEKLFF. Written as DNA, the CDR3 is TGCAGCGGTCAGGGTGGGGTAACTAATGAAAAACTGTTTTTT. The chain links TRBV29-1 to TRBJ1-4, with TRBD1 as a possible D gene (5 bases). CDR3 length: 14 residues. Trimming pared 7 bases from V and 1 base from J, leaving 13 bases between. CDR1 is SQVTM, CDR2 ANQGSEA, per germline. Together with reference TRBV29-1 and TRBJ1-4, the CDR3 gives the full variable domain: SAVISQKPSRDICQRGTSLTIQCQVDSQVTMMFWYRQQPGQSLTLIATANQGSEATYESGFVIDKFPISRPNLTFSTLTVSNMSPEDSSIYLCSGQGGVTNEKLFFGSGTQLSVL.

This rearrangement joins TRBV5-1 to TRBJ1-2; 9 nucleotides agree with TRBD1. The ends lost 3 bases at V and 2 bases at J; junction bases unmatched: 5. This CDR3 has 15 residues. The germline gives CDR1 SGHRS, CDR2 YFSETQ. The CDR3 spells CASSSTGGGNYGYTF. In DNA, the CDR3 is TGCGCCAGCAGCTCTACAGGGGGCGGCAACTATGGCTACACCTTC.

A note on this clone: Other DNA sequences in this sample translate to the same CDR3. This sequence joins TRBV13 and TRBJ1-2; 10 nucleotides agree with TRBD1. CDR3 size: 14 residues. Trimming at V came to 3 bases and at J to 3 bases, leaving 1 base not matched to a gene. CDR1 PRHDT and CDR2 FYEKMQ come from the germline V gene (reference sequence). The CDR3 DNA follows: TGTGCCAGCAGCTTGGGGACAGGGGACTATGGCTACACCTTC. Translation gives CASSLGTGDYGYTF. Using reference TRBV13 and TRBJ1-2 for the parts outside the CDR3, the full variable domain is AAGVIQSPRHLIKEKRETATLKCYPIPRHDTVYWYQQGPGQDPQFLISFYEKMQSDKGSIPDRFSAQQFSDYHSELNMSSLELGDSALYFCASSLGTGDYGYTFGSGTRLTVV.

This chain connects TRBV27 to TRBJ1-1, with unresolved D. Looked up from germline, CDR1 is MNHEY and CDR2 is SMNVEV (reference sequence). This CDR3 spans 13 amino acids. V dropped 5 bases and J dropped 5 bases, with 12 bases sitting between them. The CDR3 spells CASSLQDPTEAFF. The CDR3 DNA reads TGTGCCAGCAGTCTCCAGGACCCAACTGAAGCTTTCTTT.

The chain couples TRBV18 to TRBJ2-1; TRBD2 aligns across 9 bases. The CDR3 covers 14 residues. Unmatched junction bases numbered 11, after V lost 6 bases and J lost 11 bases. CDR1 is KGHSH and CDR2 is LQKENI in the germline V gene. The CDR3, as DNA: TGTGCCAGCTCCCCCGGGACTAGCATCGATCAGCAGTTCTTC. It specifies CASSPGTSIDQQFF.

This chain uses TRBV5-4 with TRBJ1-6, with 9 bases aligning to TRBD1. This CDR3 comprises 15 residues. Germline-derived CDR1 and CDR2 are SGHNT and YYREEE (reference sequence). J gave up 10 bases and V 3 bases, and 8 bases lay outside the gene matches. The CDR3 nucleotides read TGTGCCAGCAGCTACGGCGGACAGGGGAGGTCACCCCTCCACTTT. As protein: CASSYGGQGRSPLHF.

The chain couples TRBV4-1 to TRBJ2-3; the match to TRBD2 covers 9 bases. The V gene end was trimmed by 4 bases and the J gene end by 2 bases; junction bases not matched to a gene: 10. The CDR3 is 17 amino acids. Germline V lookup: CDR1 MGHRA, CDR2 YSYEKL. The CDR3 region is CASSRDGTSSLTDTQYF. CDR3 DNA sequence: TGCGCCAGCAGCCGAGACGGGACTAGCAGTCTCACAGATACGCAGTATTTT.